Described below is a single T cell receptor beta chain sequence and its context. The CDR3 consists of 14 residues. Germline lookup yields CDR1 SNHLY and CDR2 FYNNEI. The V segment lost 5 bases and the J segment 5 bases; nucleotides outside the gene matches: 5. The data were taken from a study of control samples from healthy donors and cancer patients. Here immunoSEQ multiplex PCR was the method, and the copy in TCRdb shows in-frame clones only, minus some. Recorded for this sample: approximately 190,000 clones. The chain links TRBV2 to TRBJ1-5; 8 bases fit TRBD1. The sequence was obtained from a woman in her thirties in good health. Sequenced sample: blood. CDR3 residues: CASSRQGLDQPQHF. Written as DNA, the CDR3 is TGTGCCAGCAGTCGACAGGGGTTGGATCAGCCCCAGCATTTT.